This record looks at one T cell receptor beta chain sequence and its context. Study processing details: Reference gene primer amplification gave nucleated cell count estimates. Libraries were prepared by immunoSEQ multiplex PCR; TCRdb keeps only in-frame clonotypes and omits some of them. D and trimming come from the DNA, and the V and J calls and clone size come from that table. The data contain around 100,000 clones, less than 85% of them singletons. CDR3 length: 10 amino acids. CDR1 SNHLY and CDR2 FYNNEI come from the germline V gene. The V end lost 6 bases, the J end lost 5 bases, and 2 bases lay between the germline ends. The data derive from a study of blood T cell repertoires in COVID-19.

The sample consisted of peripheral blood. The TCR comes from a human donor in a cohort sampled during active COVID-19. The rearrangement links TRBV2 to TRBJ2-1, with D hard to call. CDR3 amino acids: CASSDNEQFF. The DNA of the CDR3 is TGTGCCAGCAGCGACAATGAGCAGTTCTTC.